Reported below is one TCR beta chain. CDR1 LGHNA and CDR2 YNFKEQ come from the germline V gene. Deletions cut 4 bases from V and 3 bases from J, with 13 bases between. This CDR3 is built from 15 residues. This sample was included in a study of yellow fever vaccine responses in identical twins. TCRdb processed the RT-PCR reads anew with MiXCR; each CDR3 protein has one entry. The sample carries under 25,000 distinct CDR3 sequences, over 65% recorded once. The sequenced sample was T cells from blood (PBMCs), unsorted or a sorted subset (not recorded which), obtained before or after yellow fever vaccination (not recorded which). The receptor was isolated from a woman under 30 who received the yellow fever vaccine. The chain links TRBV4-2 to TRBJ1-5, with D hard to call. CDR3 DNA sequence: TGTGCCAGCAGCCCGGACCCGATGGCCAATCAGCCCCAGCATTTT. Protein: CASSPDPMANQPQHF.